The subject of this entry is one T cell receptor (beta chain). Here immunoSEQ multiplex PCR was the method, and the copy in TCRdb shows in-frame clones only, minus some. The sample consists of around 96,000 clones, over 75% of them appearing once. This entry comes from a study of T cell responses to AZD1222 COVID-19 vaccine. The CDR3 has 15 residues. From germline, CDR1 is SGHTA and CDR2 FQGTGA. V was pared by 5 bases and J by 0 bases, with 11 bases between. The genes are TRBV7-3 and TRBJ2-1, with D perhaps TRBD1 or TRBD2 (5 bases each). The sequencing here drew on peripheral blood, taken on day 0 of AZD1222 vaccination. This TCR was sampled from an adult in good health. The CDR3 coding sequence is TGTGCCAGCAGCCGGGACGGACGCTCCTACAATGAGCAGTTCTTC. It encodes CASSRDGRSYNEQFF.